These 27 T cell receptor beta chains share one sample of origin, sequenced in a study of blood T cell repertoires in COVID-19 (dated by TCRdb to the early 2020s). Libraries were made using the immunoSEQ multiplex PCR assay. TCRdb provides this immuneACCESS table in a form limited to in-frame rearrangements. Some clones are lacking; in checked studies, under half of them reflect an unresolved V gene, and why the rest are absent is not known. The sample table holds 150,000 to 200,000 clones, of which about four fifths were seen once. The ten top clones hold under 3% of the sample. Material: peripheral blood. All receptors come from a human donor with acute or convalescent COVID-19. The donor label of this sample is uncertain.

The chain combines TRBV5-1 with TRBJ2-2; TRBD1 matches 9 bases. V was pared by 0 bases and J by 11 bases, with 5 bases of the junction left unmatched. Per the germline V gene, CDR1 is SGHRS and CDR2 is YFSETQ. The CDR3 length is 14 residues. The CDR3 spells CASSLEGQGGELFF. CDR3 DNA: TGCGCCAGCAGCTTGGAGGGACAGGGAGGTGAGCTGTTTTTT.

A word on this clone: This specimen includes other DNA sequences encoding the same CDR3. The rearrangement links TRBV7-3 to TRBJ1-2, with 8 bases fitting TRBD1. With V trimmed by 1 base and J by 4 bases, 5 bases remained unmatched. The CDR3 sequence is 15 residues long. Germline-derived CDR1 and CDR2 are SGHTA and FQGTGA. For the CDR3, the DNA is TGTGCCAGCAGCTTAAGCGGACAGGGCGCCTATGGCTACACCTTC. Its translation: CASSLSGQGAYGYTF.

V is TRBV19 and J is TRBJ2-7; D may be TRBD1 (5 bases). The CDR3 is 13 residues long. Trimming removed 5 bases at V and 3 bases at J, with 11 bases between. Germline CDR1 LNHDA, CDR2 SQIVND (reference sequence). The CDR3 sequence is CASSQGYHYEQYF. In DNA form, the CDR3 reads TGTGCCAGTAGTCAGGGTTACCACTACGAGCAGTACTTC.

The V and J genes are TRBV5-1 and TRBJ2-6, with D unresolved. V dropped 0 bases and J dropped 0 bases, with 10 bases sitting between them. Looked up from germline, CDR1 is SGHRS and CDR2 is YFSETQ. The CDR3 is 17 residues long. CDR3 DNA: TGCGCCAGCAGCTTGGGCCCCAGTTTCTCTGGGGCCAACGTCCTGACTTTC. Residues: CASSLGPSFSGANVLTF.

The chain uses TRBV6-4 and TRBJ1-1; 7 bases fit TRBD1. The CDR3 covers 14 residues. Germline CDR1 is MRHNA and CDR2 is SNTAGT. V was clipped by 6 bases and J by 0 bases; unmatched bases: 4. CDR3 sequence reads: CASRTGPMNTEAFF. The CDR3 bases are TGTGCCAGCAGGACAGGGCCGATGAACACTGAAGCTTTCTTT.

V is TRBV6-6 and J is TRBJ1-5, with TRBD1 as a possible D gene (6 bases). Trimming removed 7 bases at V and 2 bases at J, with 9 bases between. Germline CDR1 is MNHNY and CDR2 is SVGAGI (reference sequence). The CDR3 sequence is 13 residues long. CDR3 loop: CASTYRGNQPQHF. CDR3 bases: TGTGCCAGCACCTACAGGGGCAATCAGCCCCAGCATTTT.

This chain connects TRBV7-8 to TRBJ1-4; D perhaps matches TRBD1 (6 bases). This CDR3 spans 15 amino acids. Deletions cut 1 base from V and 5 bases from J, with 11 bases between. The germline CDR1 and CDR2 sequences are SGHVS and FQNEAQ. CDR3 nucleotide sequence: TGTGCCAGCAGCTTAGTGGGAGGGGGAAATGAAAAACTGTTTTTT. It codes for CASSLVGGGNEKLFF.

The V gene is TRBV11-2, the J gene TRBJ2-1; the D gene is possibly TRBD2 (5 bases). There are 11 residues in the CDR3. From germline, CDR1 is SGHAT and CDR2 FQNNGV. V lost 0 bases, J lost 12 bases, and 6 bases lay in between. The CDR3 sequence is CASSLDGGQFF. The CDR3 DNA follows: TGTGCCAGCAGCTTAGATGGAGGGCAGTTCTTC.

The chain combines TRBV30 with TRBJ2-5; 12 bases match TRBD2. With 4 bases clipped from V and 4 bases from J, the junction kept 4 bases outside the gene matches. Germline lookup yields CDR1 GTSNPN and CDR2 SVGIG (reference sequence). The CDR3 totals 14 residues. The CDR3 reads CAWTSGRGGETQYF. The CDR3 nucleotides read TGTGCCTGGACTAGCGGGAGGGGGGGAGAGACCCAGTACTTC.

This clone showed up just once. The gene calls are TRBV5-1 and TRBJ1-3; no clear D gene. This CDR3 is 13 amino acids long. V lost 3 bases to trimming and J lost 4 bases, with 8 bases between them. Germline assignment: CDR1 SGHRS and CDR2 YFSETQ. As DNA, the CDR3 is TGCGCCAGCAGCTCGTCTATCGGAAACACCATATATTTT. Encoded protein: CASSSSIGNTIYF.

The V call is TRBV7-9, the J call TRBJ1-2; 8 positions agree with TRBD1. Trimming at V came to 0 bases and at J to 1 base, leaving 1 base not matched to a gene. Germline CDR1 and CDR2: SEHNR and FQNEAQ (reference sequence). The CDR3 contains 15 residues. The CDR3 sequence is CASSLADRDNYGYTF. The CDR3 DNA follows: TGTGCCAGCAGCTTAGCGGACAGGGATAACTATGGCTACACCTTC.

The chain couples TRBV19 to TRBJ1-1; perhaps TRBD1 as D (5 bases). CDR3 length equals 14 residues. With 2 bases removed from V and 4 bases from J, the gap between germline ends came to 11 bases. Germline V CDR1 and CDR2: LNHDA, SQIVND (reference sequence). CDR3 coding DNA: TGTGCCAGTAGTATATCCTTGGGGGGCACTGAAGCTTTCTTT. Translation: CASSISLGGTEAFF.

The chain has TRBV5-6 and TRBJ2-3; D remains ambiguous. CDR3 length equals 12 residues. Germline CDR1 reads SGHDT; CDR2 reads YYEEEE. V lost 3 bases to trimming and J lost 7 bases, with 9 bases between them. CDR3 loop: CASSWVLNTQYF. The CDR3 nucleotides read TGTGCCAGCAGCTGGGTACTAAATACGCAGTATTTT. The full variable domain, in which reference TRBV5-6 and TRBJ2-3 provide the parts outside the CDR3, is DAGVTQSPTHLIKTRGQQVTLRCSPKSGHDTVSWYQQALGQGPQFIFQYYEEEERQRGNFPDRFSGHQFPNYSSELNVNALLLGDSALYLCASSWVLNTQYFGPGTRLTVL.

For this clone: This sequence may be a read error, since a much larger clone differs from it by one base. The rearrangement joins TRBV7-2 to TRBJ2-7; no clear D gene. CDR3 length: 12 amino acids. The V gene lost 4 bases and the J gene lost 0 bases, with 4 bases spanning the gap. Germline assignment: CDR1 SGHTA and CDR2 FQGNSA. The CDR3 loop is CASSSSSYEQYF. CDR3 in DNA: TGTGCCAGCAGCTCCAGCTCCTACGAGCAGTACTTC.

The V and J genes are TRBV19 and TRBJ2-3, with D possibly TRBD2 on 7 matching bases. V was shortened by 4 bases and J by 5 bases, with 10 bases between the two germline ends. Germline V lookup: CDR1 LNHDA, CDR2 SQIVND (reference sequence). The CDR3 length is 13 residues. The CDR3 DNA is TGTGCCAGTAGTAGGGGGGGCGGAGATACGCAGTATTTT. Amino acid sequence: CASSRGGGDTQYF.

The chain joins TRBV28 to TRBJ2-3; 11 bases are a match to TRBD2. The CDR3 totals 13 residues. Looked up from germline, CDR1 is MDHEN and CDR2 is SYDVKM. Losses at the gene ends were 3 bases for V and 15 bases for J; bases not matched to a gene: 8. CDR3 bases: TGTGCCAGCAGTTTGTCTCCTAGCGGGAGGCGTTATTTT. Encoded protein: CASSLSPSGRRYF.

The rearrangement uses TRBV2 and TRBJ2-7; D possibly corresponds to TRBD1 (5 bases). The length of the CDR3 is 14 residues. CDR1 and CDR2 from the germline V gene are SNHLY and FYNNEI. The V end lost 3 bases, the J end lost 1 base, and 10 bases lay between the germline ends. This CDR3 reads CASSEVRASYEQYF. The CDR3 DNA reads TGTGCCAGCAGTGAGGTCAGGGCGTCCTACGAGCAGTACTTC. The variable domain in full, completed from reference TRBV2 and TRBJ2-7, reads EPEVTQTPSHQVTQMGQEVILRCVPISNHLYFYWYRQILGQKVEFLVSFYNNEISEKSEIFDDQFSVERPDGSNFTLKIRSTKLEDSAMYFCASSEVRASYEQYFGPGTRLTVT.

The V call is TRBV6-5, the J call TRBJ2-7; 8 nucleotides agree with TRBD1. The V gene's germline CDR1 is MNHEY and CDR2 SVGAGI. The CDR3 extends over 14 amino acids. J lost 2 bases, V lost 5 bases, and 5 bases had no gene match. The CDR3, as DNA: TGTGCCAGCAGTCCCCCGGGACAGGCCTACGAGCAGTACTTC. It encodes CASSPPGQAYEQYF.

CDR3 protein: CASSTDRSLTDTQYF. The CDR3 bases are TGCGCCAGCAGTACCGACAGGTCTCTCACAGATACGCAGTATTTT. The chain has TRBV5-1 and TRBJ2-3, with D possibly TRBD1 on 6 matching bases. Trimming shortened V by 5 bases and J by 2 bases, and 15 bases separated the two germline ends. CDR1 SGHRS and CDR2 YFSETQ come from the germline V gene. CDR3 length: 15 residues. Filled out from reference TRBV5-1 and TRBJ2-3, the complete variable domain reads KAGVTQTPRYLIKTRGQQVTLSCSPISGHRSVSWYQQTPGQGLQFLFEYFSETQRNKGNFPGRFSGRQFSNSRSEMNVSTLELGDSALYLCASSTDRSLTDTQYFGPGTRLTVL.

Turning to this clone: Additional DNA sequences in this sample encode the identical CDR3. This chain joins TRBV11-3 and TRBJ1-4; TRBD1 agrees at 7 bases. This CDR3 is built from 20 residues. Germline CDR1 reads SGHNT; CDR2 reads YENEEA. With V trimmed by 4 bases and J by 5 bases, 22 bases remained unmatched. CDR3 region: CASSSTLGYRGRPSNEKLFF. As DNA, the CDR3 is TGTGCCAGCAGCTCTACCTTAGGGTACAGGGGTCGGCCATCAAATGAAAAACTGTTTTTT.

The chain employs TRBV7-9 and TRBJ2-3; 8 bases agree with TRBD2. V dropped 5 bases and J dropped 2; count of bases not matched to a gene: 9. This CDR3 has 16 residues. Germline V lookup: CDR1 SEHNR, CDR2 FQNEAQ (reference sequence). CDR3 coding DNA: TGTGCCAGCAGCAGACAGCGGGAGTGGGACACAGATACGCAGTATTTT. Its protein is CASSRQREWDTDTQYF.

This clone was counted between two and nine times. This chain uses TRBV10-3 with TRBJ2-7, with 9 bases lining up with TRBD2. The length of the CDR3 is 16 residues. Germline CDR1 is ENHRY and CDR2 is SYGVKD. The V gene end was trimmed by 0 bases and the J gene end by 3 bases; junction bases not matched to a gene: 6. CDR3 region: CAISESGASGIYEQYF. The DNA for the CDR3 is TGTGCCATCAGTGAGTCTGGGGCTAGCGGGATCTACGAGCAGTACTTC.

The V gene is TRBV7-2, the J gene TRBJ1-2; 11 bases are a match to TRBD1. Germline trimming cut 4 bases from V and 3 bases from J; bases unmatched to any gene: 1. The V gene's germline CDR1 is SGHTA and CDR2 FQGNSA. This CDR3 spans 14 amino acids. This CDR3 reads CASSSGQGDYGYTF. CDR3 DNA: TGTGCCAGCAGCTCGGGACAGGGGGACTATGGCTACACCTTC.

In this sample, this clone turned up a few times. The chain carries TRBV5-1 and TRBJ2-1; maybe TRBD1 (6 bases). CDR1 SGHRS and CDR2 YFSETQ come from the germline V gene. There are 16 residues in the CDR3. Trimming left V 10 bases short and J 1 base short, with 21 bases between. In DNA, the CDR3 is TGCGCCCTTCACCGGGACACACAAGGGTCCTACAATGAGCAGTTCTTC. Its protein is CALHRDTQGSYNEQFF.

The chain combines TRBV20-1 with TRBJ1-5; TRBD1 aligns across 7 bases. J lost 7 bases, V lost 6 bases, and 12 bases had no gene match. Germline lookup yields CDR1 DFQATT and CDR2 SNEGSKA (reference sequence). This CDR3 spans 14 amino acids. The CDR3 protein is CSASTGEWGQPQHF. CDR3 nucleotides: TGCAGTGCGAGTACAGGGGAGTGGGGGCAGCCCCAGCATTTT.

The V call is TRBV19, the J call TRBJ1-6; possibly TRBD1 for D (5 bases). The CDR3 is 16 residues long. Per the germline V gene, CDR1 is LNHDA and CDR2 is SQIVND (reference sequence). Trimming shortened V by 0 bases and J by 7 bases, and 13 bases separated the two germline ends. For the CDR3, the DNA is TGTGCCAGTAGTATAGAAGGGGTACGAACCAATTCACCCCTCCACTTT. Protein: CASSIEGVRTNSPLHF.

The J gene is TRBJ2-7, the V gene TRBV11-3, with 11 bases fitting TRBD2. V lost 3 bases and J lost 2; bases outside the gene matches: 3. The CDR3 runs 15 residues. Germline CDR1 is SGHNT and CDR2 is YENEEA. The CDR3 reads CASSLGTSGTYEQYF. For the CDR3, the DNA is TGTGCCAGCAGCTTGGGGACTAGCGGTACCTACGAGCAGTACTTC.